This paragraph covers one T cell receptor beta chain sequence. Its antigen specificity is not known. No quality values exist for individual bases; no much larger clone is one base distant. The germline V gene yields SQVTM for CDR1 and ANQGSEA for CDR2. The CDR3 spans 15 residues, from the cysteine through the phenylalanine. CDR3 DNA only is kept here, 45 bases in frame from base 1. Trimming removed 7 bases from V and 7 bases from J; the gene matches leave 17 bases unexplained. This record comes from a study of T-cell memory formation after mild COVID-19 (dated by TCRdb to the early 2020s). Concerning the study at large: TCR sequence clusters from the two donors were largely donor specific. In two donors, T-cell clones that expanded and contracted after mild COVID-19 were followed by sequencing TCRalpha and TCRbeta repertoires longitudinally. Two young, previously healthy adult volunteers, one female and one male, were included in the cohort.

The investigation overall reported the following: Only a couple of mild cases were covered in the study, and larger cohorts including severe cases with pre-infection samples were considered necessary. The second-wave clones that peaked on day 37 were not confirmed to be SARS-CoV-2 specific. Contracting CD4+ clones appeared mostly in the CM and EM memory subsets, whereas CD8+ clones were enriched in EMRA. Some responding clones were detected in pre-infection memory, suggesting pre-existing cross-reactive memory T cells joined the SARS-CoV-2 response. Clones that contracted from day 15 to 85 showed balanced CD4/CD8 phenotypes, whereas a second wave of clones that expanded from day 15 to 37 leaned towards CD4+.

Ficoll-Paque density gradient centrifugation was the method used to isolate PBMCs. The sequencer was an Illumina NovaSeq 6000. TCRalpha and TCRbeta cDNA libraries were built by 5'RACE with constant-segment primers, adding sample barcodes and unique molecular identifiers. Trizol reagent was used to extract RNA from every sample. Libraries were amplified in two PCR steps, with a second sample barcode and Illumina TruSeq adapters added in the second step. Sequencing of libraries was performed on an Illumina NovaSeq with 2 x 150 bp paired-end reads. The paper's processing steps were these. With migec v1.2.7, reads were demultiplexed and then collapsed into UMI-guided consensus sequences. Using mixcr v2.1.11, UMI consensuses were aligned to TRA and TRB V and J templates and then assembled into clonotypes. Clonotypes were classified as expanded or contracted when called significant by both edgeR and NoisET, with noise models trained on biological replicates. edgeR calls used a false discovery rate-adjusted p below 0.01 and a log2 fold-change threshold of 1. As an exploratory analysis of dynamics, max-normalized trajectories of the 1000 most abundant clonotypes were examined with PCA combined with hierarchical clustering. Each responding clone was given a CD4 or CD8 phenotype based on the CD4+ and CD8+ repertoires, which had been sequenced separately. TCRdb ran its own pipeline on the public reads, namely fastp trimming at Q25 and MiXCR clone calling, and kept in-frame beta chains. Under each unique CDR3 protein, matching rows form one entry showing the most common genes and DNA. TCRdb assigned the V and J calls; the authors' analysis was not used. The sample records around 200,000 distinct CDR3 sequences, around 26% of which are singletons. The ten largest make up 11% of the sample.

The source is an adult woman who had mild COVID-19 (a few samples of this study predate the infection). The sample titles of this study are shuffled in the database, so cell type and time point are left out; the donor was told from shared clones. This sequence uses TRBV29-1 and TRBJ2-7; TRBD1 aligns with 9 central bases. Sequencing was done on a sample of PBMCs or a T cell subset sorted from them (not recorded which). In nucleotides, the sequence is TGCAGCGCCCTCCTACCGGGACAGGGCCTTTATGAGCAGTACTTC. The encoded protein is CSALLPGQGLYEQYF.